Sequencing of this TCR beta chain was carried out in a study of T cell responses to AZD1222 COVID-19 vaccine. Sequencing used immunoSEQ multiplex PCR; TCRdb keeps in-frame clones, though not all of them. Among around 180,000 clones listed, 88% were seen once. Only one count was recorded for this clone. Its antigen is unidentified. The CDR3 runs to 15 residues. Germline CDR1 is SEHNR and CDR2 is FQNEAQ (reference sequence). Unmatched junction bases numbered 6, after V lost 1 base and J lost 6 bases. Findings and caveats of the study: Clonal diversity was possibly underestimated, and white British individuals and females predominated among donors.

This clonotype was obtained from an adult who received the AZD1222 COVID-19 vaccine. The chain joins TRBV7-9 to TRBJ2-1, with 7 nucleotides matching TRBD2. The sequences come from peripheral blood, collected 28 days after the second AZD1222 dose. Written as DNA, the CDR3 is TGTGCCAGCAGCTTAGGGTCAGCTAGCGGCAATGAGCAGTTCTTC. Encoded protein: CASSLGSASGNEQFF.